The 8 T cell receptor beta chains reported below all come from one sample, sequenced in a study of a mutant IDH1 vaccine in newly diagnosed glioma. These TCRs' antigens remain unknown. Profiled with immunoSEQ multiplex PCR; TCRdb holds only in-frame clones, not every one. The data contain around 33,000 clones, nearly 90% of them singletons. Time point of the sample: week 11, during vaccination. Vaccination comprised doses that each held 300 ug of mutant IDH1 20-mer peptide, plus topical imiquimod. Sequenced material: PBMCs, taken from a glioma patient whose treatment included an IDH1 peptide vaccine. The receptors were gathered from a young man with glioma.

This clone was seen a single time. V is TRBV4-2 and J is TRBJ2-7; 9 bases fit TRBD2. The CDR3 spans 17 residues. Germline CDR1 LGHNA, CDR2 YNFKEQ. Losses at the gene ends were 0 bases for V and 0 bases for J; bases not matched to a gene: 6. This CDR3 reads CASSQDRASGVSYEQYF. The CDR3 region has the DNA TGTGCCAGCAGCCAAGATCGAGCTAGCGGGGTCTCCTACGAGCAGTACTTC.

V and J are TRBV10-3 and TRBJ2-7; 13 nucleotides line up with TRBD2. The junction had 6 bases not matched to a gene; V was cut back by 10 bases and J by 6 bases. This CDR3 spans 13 amino acids. In germline, CDR1 is ENHRY, CDR2 SYGVKD. CDR3 DNA sequence: TGTGCCACCCGACTAGCGGGAGGACCCGAGCAGTACTTC. It codes for CATRLAGGPEQYF.

This rearrangement joins TRBV5-1 to TRBJ2-2, with 14 bases identical to TRBD2. Germline CDR1 is SGHRS and CDR2 is YFSETQ. The CDR3 contains 17 residues. J was trimmed by 6 bases and V by 1 base; bases with no gene match: 5. CDR3 DNA: TGCGCCAGCAGCTTGAGGTTGGGACTAGCGGGAGCCGGGGAGCTGTTTTTT. As protein: CASSLRLGLAGAGELFF. Together with reference TRBV5-1 and TRBJ2-2, the CDR3 gives the full variable domain: KAGVTQTPRYLIKTRGQQVTLSCSPISGHRSVSWYQQTPGQGLQFLFEYFSETQRNKGNFPGRFSGRQFSNSRSEMNVSTLELGDSALYLCASSLRLGLAGAGELFFGEGSRLTVL.

The chain uses TRBV28 and TRBJ1-2; 9 nucleotides agree with TRBD1. V lost 1 base and J lost 6; bases outside the gene matches: 6. Germline CDR1 is MDHEN and CDR2 is SYDVKM. The CDR3 loop spans 15 amino acids. CDR3 coding DNA: TGTGCCAGCAGTTTATTAAGTGACAGGGGGAATGGCTACACCTTC. Amino acid sequence: CASSLLSDRGNGYTF.

The chain joins TRBV28 to TRBJ1-1; D unclear. CDR1 and CDR2 from the germline V gene are MDHEN and SYDVKM. The CDR3 totals 14 residues. V gave up 4 bases and J gave up 1 base, with 10 bases separating them. The CDR3 spells CASSSYGRNTEAFF. Here the CDR3 DNA reads TGTGCCAGCAGTTCATATGGCAGGAACACTGAAGCTTTCTTT. The whole variable domain, remainder taken from reference TRBV28 and TRBJ1-1, is DVKVTQSSRYLVKRTGEKVFLECVQDMDHENMFWYRQDPGLGLRLIYFSYDVKMKEKGDIPEGYSVSREKKERFSLILESASTNQTSMYLCASSSYGRNTEAFFGQGTRLTVV.

The J gene is TRBJ2-3, the V gene TRBV6-1; 9 bases line up with TRBD2. V was pared by 2 bases and J by 1 base, with 4 bases of the junction left unmatched. The germline V gene has CDR1 MNHNS and CDR2 SASEGT. The CDR3 runs to 16 residues. This CDR3 is CASSEQLAGGTDTQYF. DNA for the CDR3: TGTGCCAGCAGTGAACAACTAGCGGGTGGCACAGATACGCAGTATTTT.

The chain has TRBV2 and TRBJ1-1; D is uncertain. Deletions cut 6 bases from V and 1 base from J, with 12 bases between. This CDR3 region has 14 residues. The germline V gene has CDR1 SNHLY and CDR2 FYNNEI. In nucleotides, the CDR3 is TGTGCCAGCAGGTACTACGAAGGGAACACTGAAGCTTTCTTT. Protein: CASRYYEGNTEAFF.

The chain couples TRBV28 to TRBJ2-7; possible D gene TRBD2, 5 bases. From germline, CDR1 is MDHEN and CDR2 SYDVKM. Trimming stripped 2 bases from V and 6 bases from J, with 8 bases between. CDR3 length equals 12 residues. CDR3 DNA sequence: TGTGCCAGCAGTTTAGGGAGAGGCGAGCAGTACTTC. Residues: CASSLGRGEQYF. Together with reference TRBV28 and TRBJ2-7, the CDR3 gives the full variable domain: DVKVTQSSRYLVKRTGEKVFLECVQDMDHENMFWYRQDPGLGLRLIYFSYDVKMKEKGDIPEGYSVSREKKERFSLILESASTNQTSMYLCASSLGRGEQYFGPGTRLTVT.